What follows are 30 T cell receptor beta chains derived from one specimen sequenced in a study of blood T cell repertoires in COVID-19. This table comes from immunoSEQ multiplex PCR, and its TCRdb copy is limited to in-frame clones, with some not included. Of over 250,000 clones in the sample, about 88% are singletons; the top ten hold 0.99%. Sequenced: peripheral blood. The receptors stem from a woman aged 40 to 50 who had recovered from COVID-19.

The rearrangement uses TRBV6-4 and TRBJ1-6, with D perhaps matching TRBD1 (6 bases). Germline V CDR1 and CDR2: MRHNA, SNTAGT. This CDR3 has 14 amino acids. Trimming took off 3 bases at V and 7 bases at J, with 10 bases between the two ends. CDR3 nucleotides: TGTGCCAGCAGTGAGAGGGGGGGGAATTCACCCCTCCACTTT. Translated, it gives CASSERGGNSPLHF.

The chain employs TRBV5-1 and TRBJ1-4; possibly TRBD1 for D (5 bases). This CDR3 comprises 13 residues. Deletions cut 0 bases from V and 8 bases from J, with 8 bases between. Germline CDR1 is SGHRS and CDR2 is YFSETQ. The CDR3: CASSLAGGEKLFF. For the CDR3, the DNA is TGCGCCAGCAGCTTGGCCGGGGGGGAAAAACTGTTTTTT.

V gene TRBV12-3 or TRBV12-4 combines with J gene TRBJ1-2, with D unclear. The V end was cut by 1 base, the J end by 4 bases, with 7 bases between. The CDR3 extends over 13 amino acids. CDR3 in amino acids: CASSLGPVYGYTF. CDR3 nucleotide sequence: TGTGCCAGCAGTTTAGGGCCAGTCTATGGCTACACCTTC.

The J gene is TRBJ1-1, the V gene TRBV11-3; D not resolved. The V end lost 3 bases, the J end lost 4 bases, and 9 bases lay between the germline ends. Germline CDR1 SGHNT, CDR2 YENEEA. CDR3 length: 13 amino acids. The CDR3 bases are TGTGCCAGCAGCTTGGGTCCGGGCACTGAAGCTTTCTTT. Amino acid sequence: CASSLGPGTEAFF.

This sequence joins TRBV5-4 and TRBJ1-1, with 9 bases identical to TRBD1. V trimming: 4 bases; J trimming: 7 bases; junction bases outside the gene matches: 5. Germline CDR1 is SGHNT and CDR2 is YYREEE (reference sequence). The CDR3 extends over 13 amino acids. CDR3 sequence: CASSLDRGGEAFF. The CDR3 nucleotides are TGTGCCAGCAGCCTCGACAGGGGGGGTGAAGCTTTCTTT.

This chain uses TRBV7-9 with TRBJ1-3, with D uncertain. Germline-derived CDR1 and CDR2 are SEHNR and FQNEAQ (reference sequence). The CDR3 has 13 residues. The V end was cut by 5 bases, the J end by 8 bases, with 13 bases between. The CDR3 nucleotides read TGTGCCAGCAGCCCAACACGTGCGGACACCATATATTTT. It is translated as CASSPTRADTIYF.

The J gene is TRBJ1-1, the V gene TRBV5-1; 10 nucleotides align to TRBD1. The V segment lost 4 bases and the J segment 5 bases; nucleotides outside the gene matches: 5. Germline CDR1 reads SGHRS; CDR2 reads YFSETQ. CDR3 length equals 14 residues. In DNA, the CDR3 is TGCGCCAGCAGCCCGGGACAGGGGACGACTGAAGCTTTCTTT. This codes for CASSPGQGTTEAFF.

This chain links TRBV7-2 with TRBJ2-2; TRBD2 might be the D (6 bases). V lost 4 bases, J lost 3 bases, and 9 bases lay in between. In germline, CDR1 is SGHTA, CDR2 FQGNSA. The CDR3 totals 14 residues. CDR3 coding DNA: TGTGCCAGCAGCTCCCGGGGGTACACCGGGGAGCTGTTTTTT. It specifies CASSSRGYTGELFF.

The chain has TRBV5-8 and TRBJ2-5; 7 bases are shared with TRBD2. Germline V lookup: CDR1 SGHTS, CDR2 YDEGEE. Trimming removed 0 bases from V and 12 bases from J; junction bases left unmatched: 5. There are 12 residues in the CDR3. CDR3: CASSLAGTTEYF. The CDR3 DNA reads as TGTGCCAGCAGCTTGGCCGGGACTACCGAGTACTTC.

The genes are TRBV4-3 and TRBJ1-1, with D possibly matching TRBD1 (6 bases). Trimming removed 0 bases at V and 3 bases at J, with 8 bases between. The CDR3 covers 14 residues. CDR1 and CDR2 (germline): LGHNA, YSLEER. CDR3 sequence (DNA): TGCGCCAGCAGCCAAGACGAGGGGGACACTGAAGCTTTCTTT. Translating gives CASSQDEGDTEAFF.

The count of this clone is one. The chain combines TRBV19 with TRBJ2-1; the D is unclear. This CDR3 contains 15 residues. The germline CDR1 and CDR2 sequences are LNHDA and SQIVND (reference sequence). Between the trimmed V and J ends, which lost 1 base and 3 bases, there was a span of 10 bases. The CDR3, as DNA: TGTGCCAGTAGTATAGGCGGCCGATACTACAATGAGCAGTTCTTC. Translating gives CASSIGGRYYNEQFF.

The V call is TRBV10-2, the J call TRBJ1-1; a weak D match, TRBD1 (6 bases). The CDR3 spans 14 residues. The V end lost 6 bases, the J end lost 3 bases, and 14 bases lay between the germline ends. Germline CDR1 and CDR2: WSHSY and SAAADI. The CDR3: CASRGDKDYTEAFF. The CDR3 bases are TGCGCCAGCAGGGGGGACAAAGACTACACTGAAGCTTTCTTT.

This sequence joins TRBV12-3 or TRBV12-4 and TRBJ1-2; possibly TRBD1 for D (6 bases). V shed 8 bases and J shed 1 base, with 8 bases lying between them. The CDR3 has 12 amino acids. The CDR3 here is CASSDSNYGYTF. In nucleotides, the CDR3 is TGTGCCAGCTCGGACAGTAACTATGGCTACACCTTC.

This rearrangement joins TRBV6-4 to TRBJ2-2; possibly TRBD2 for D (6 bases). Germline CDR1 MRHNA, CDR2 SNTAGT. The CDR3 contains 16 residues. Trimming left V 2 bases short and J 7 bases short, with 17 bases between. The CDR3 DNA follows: TGTGCCAGCAGTGACGCCTCTGGGACTCTGGGCGGGGAGCTGTTTTTT. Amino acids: CASSDASGTLGGELFF.

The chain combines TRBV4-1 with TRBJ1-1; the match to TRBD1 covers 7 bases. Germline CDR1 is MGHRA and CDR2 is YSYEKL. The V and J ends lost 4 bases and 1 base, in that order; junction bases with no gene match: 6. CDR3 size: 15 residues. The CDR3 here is CASSLTTGRNTEAFF. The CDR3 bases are TGCGCCAGCAGCCTTACGACAGGGCGGAACACTGAAGCTTTCTTT.

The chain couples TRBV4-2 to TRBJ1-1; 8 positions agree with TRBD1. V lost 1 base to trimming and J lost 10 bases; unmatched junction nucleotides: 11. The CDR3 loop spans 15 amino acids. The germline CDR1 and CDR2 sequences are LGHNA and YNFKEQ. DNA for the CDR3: TGTGCCAGCAGCCAAGCGACCGGACAGGGATGGGGAGCTTTCTTT. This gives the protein CASSQATGQGWGAFF.

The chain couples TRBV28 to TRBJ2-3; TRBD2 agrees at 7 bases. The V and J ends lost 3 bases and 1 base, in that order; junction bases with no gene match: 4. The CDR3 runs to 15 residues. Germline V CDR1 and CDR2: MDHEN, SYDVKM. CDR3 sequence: CASSLAGDGTDTQYF. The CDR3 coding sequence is TGTGCCAGCAGTTTGGCGGGAGACGGCACAGATACGCAGTATTTT. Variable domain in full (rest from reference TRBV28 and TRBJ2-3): DVKVTQSSRYLVKRTGEKVFLECVQDMDHENMFWYRQDPGLGLRLIYFSYDVKMKEKGDIPEGYSVSREKKERFSLILESASTNQTSMYLCASSLAGDGTDTQYFGPGTRLTVL.

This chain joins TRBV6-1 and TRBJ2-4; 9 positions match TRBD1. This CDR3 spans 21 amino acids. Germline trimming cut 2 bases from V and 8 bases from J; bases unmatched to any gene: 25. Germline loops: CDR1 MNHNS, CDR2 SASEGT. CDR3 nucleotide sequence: TGTGCCAGCAGTGAATTCTTTTCGGGGACAGGGACCCCCATTCGGTCGGACATTCAGTACTTC. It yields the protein CASSEFFSGTGTPIRSDIQYF.

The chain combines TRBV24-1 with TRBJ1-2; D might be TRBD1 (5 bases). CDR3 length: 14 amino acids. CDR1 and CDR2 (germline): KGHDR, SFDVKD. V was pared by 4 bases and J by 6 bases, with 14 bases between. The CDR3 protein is CATSDPGRGHGYTF. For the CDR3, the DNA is TGTGCCACCAGTGACCCCGGGAGGGGCCATGGCTACACCTTC.

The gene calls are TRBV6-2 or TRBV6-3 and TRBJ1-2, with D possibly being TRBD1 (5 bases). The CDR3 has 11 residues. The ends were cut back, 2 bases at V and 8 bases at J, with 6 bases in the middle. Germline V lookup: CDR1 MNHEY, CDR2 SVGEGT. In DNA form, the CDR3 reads TGTGCCAGCAGTTACGGGGCCGGCTACACCTTC. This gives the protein CASSYGAGYTF.

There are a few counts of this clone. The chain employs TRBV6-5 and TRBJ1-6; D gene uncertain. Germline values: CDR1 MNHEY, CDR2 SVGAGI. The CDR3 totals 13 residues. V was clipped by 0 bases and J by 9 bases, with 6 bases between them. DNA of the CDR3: TGTGCCAGCAGTTACTCGATGGCTTCACCCCTCCACTTT. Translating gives CASSYSMASPLHF.

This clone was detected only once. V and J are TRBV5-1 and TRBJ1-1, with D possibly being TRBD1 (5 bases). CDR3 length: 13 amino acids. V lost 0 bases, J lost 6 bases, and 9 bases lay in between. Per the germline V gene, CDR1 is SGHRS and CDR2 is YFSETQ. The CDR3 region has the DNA TGCGCCAGCAGCTTGGAGGGCAGGGCTGAAGCTTTCTTT. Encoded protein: CASSLEGRAEAFF.

CDR3 coding DNA: TGTGCCAGCAGCGCCCCAACTGGGAACACTGAAGCTTTCTTT. It is translated as CASSAPTGNTEAFF. The rearrangement links TRBV7-9 to TRBJ1-1; D remains unclear. The CDR3 is 14 amino acids. Per germline, CDR1 SEHNR and CDR2 FQNEAQ (reference sequence). Trimming cost V 5 bases and J 1 base, with 11 bases left between them.

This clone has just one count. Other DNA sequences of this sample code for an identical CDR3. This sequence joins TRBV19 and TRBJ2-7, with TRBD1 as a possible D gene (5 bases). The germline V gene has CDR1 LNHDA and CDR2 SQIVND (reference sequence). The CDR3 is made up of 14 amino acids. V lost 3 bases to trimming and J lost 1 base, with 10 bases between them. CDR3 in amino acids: CASSIWGRSYEQYF. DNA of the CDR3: TGTGCCAGTAGTATTTGGGGCAGGTCCTACGAGCAGTACTTC. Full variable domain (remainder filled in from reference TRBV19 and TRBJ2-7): DGGITQSPKYLFRKEGQNVTLSCEQNLNHDAMYWYRQDPGQGLRLIYYSQIVNDFQKGDIAEGYSVSREKKESFPLTVTSAQKNPTAFYLCASSIWGRSYEQYFGPGTRLTVT.

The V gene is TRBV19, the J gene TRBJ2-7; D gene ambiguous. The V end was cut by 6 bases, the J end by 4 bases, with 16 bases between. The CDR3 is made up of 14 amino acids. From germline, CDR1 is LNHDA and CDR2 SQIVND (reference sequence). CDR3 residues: CASRPRHGPYEQYV. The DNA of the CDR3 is TGTGCCAGTAGGCCCCGACACGGCCCATACGAGCAGTACGTC.

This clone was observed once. The DNA for the CDR3 is TGTGCCAGCACCTACCCAGGGGGGCAGAGTGGCTACACCTTC. Its protein product is CASTYPGGQSGYTF. The chain has TRBV11-3 and TRBJ1-2, with 7 nucleotides matching TRBD1. V lost 7 bases, J lost 7 bases, and 12 bases stayed unmatched. The CDR3 spans 14 residues. From germline, CDR1 is SGHNT and CDR2 YENEEA.

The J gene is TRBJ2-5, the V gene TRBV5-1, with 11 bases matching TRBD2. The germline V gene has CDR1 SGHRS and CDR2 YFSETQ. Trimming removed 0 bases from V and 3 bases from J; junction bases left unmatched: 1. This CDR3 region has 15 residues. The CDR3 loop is CASSLGSGREETQYF. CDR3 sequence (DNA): TGCGCCAGCAGCTTGGGTAGCGGGAGGGAAGAGACCCAGTACTTC.

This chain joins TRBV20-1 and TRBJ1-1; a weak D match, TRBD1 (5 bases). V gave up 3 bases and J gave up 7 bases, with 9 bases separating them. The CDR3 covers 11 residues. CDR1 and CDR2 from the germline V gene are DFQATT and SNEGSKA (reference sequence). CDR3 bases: TGCAGTGCTAGGGGGCAGCTTGAAGCTTTCTTT. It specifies CSARGQLEAFF.

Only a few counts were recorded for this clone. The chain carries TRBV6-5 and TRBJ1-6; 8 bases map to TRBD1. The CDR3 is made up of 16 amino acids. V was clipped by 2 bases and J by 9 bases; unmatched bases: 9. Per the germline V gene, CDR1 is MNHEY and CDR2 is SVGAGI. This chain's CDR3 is CASSYVRTGFRSPLHF. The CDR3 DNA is TGTGCCAGCAGTTACGTCCGGACAGGGTTTCGTTCACCCCTCCACTTT.

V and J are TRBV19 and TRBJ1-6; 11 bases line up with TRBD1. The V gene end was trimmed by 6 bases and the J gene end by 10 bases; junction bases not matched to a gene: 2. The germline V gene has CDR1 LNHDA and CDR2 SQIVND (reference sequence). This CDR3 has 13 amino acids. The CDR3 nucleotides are TGTGCCAGTAGGGACAGGGGGCCCTCACCCCTCCACTTT. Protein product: CASRDRGPSPLHF.